This paragraph covers one TCR beta chain sequence. What it recognizes is unknown. This entry belongs to a study of CD8+ T cells in alopecia areata. Overall study findings and caveats: Relative to mice, TCR sharing across patients was less clear, a difference possibly HLA-related. Besides other cells, scalp samples also yield sequences of resident alphabeta T cells from normal skin.

cDNA prepared by RNA extraction and subsequent reverse transcription served as the template for sequencing. Measured with immunoSEQ multiplex PCR; TCRdb has only the in-frame clones, and not every one. The sample has 140,000 or so clones, around 49% seen once. CDR3 length equals 15 residues. Germline V gene lookup returns CDR1 LGHNA and CDR2 YNFKEQ. V shed 2 bases, J shed 7 bases, and the junction held 8 bases outside the gene matches. The chain joins TRBV4-2 to TRBJ2-4, with 7 bases fitting TRBD2. The sequence was collected from a human donor with alopecia areata. The material was CD4+ T cells sorted from blood, obtained at week 0. CDR3 sequence: CASSQRLAIGNIQYF. DNA for the CDR3: TGTGCCAGCAGCCAACGACTAGCAATTGGGAACATTCAGTACTTC.